This T cell receptor (beta chain) was captured by sequencing in a study of T and B cells in COVID-19 patients. Study as a whole: COVID-19 patients gave peripheral blood either during active infection or after recovery. Most recovered patients had mild to moderate COVID-19 treated as outpatients. Study-wide results and caveats: In COVID-19 patients, T cell receptor beta variable and joining gene use was reportedly strongly skewed. At recovery TRB diversity and richness exceeded healthy donors, after highly clonal active COVID-19 repertoires.

Blood genomic DNA input for TRB amplification was 250-500 ng. Sample share makes this clonotype medium-sized (0.01 to 0.1%). Its antigen is not known. V lost 2 bases to trimming and J lost 6 bases, with 15 bases between them. This CDR3 region has 14 residues. Germline V CDR1 and CDR2: SGHDT, YYEEEE. BIOMED2 TRB-A/B primer pools were used in multiplex TRB PCR. MiXCR, applied by TCRdb to the multiplex PCR reads, yields one record per CDR3 protein. The repertoire holds approximately 4,000 distinct CDR3 sequences, with 22% as singletons. The TCR sequence derives from a human donor with active COVID-19. The rearrangement links TRBV5-6 to TRBJ2-7; D possibly corresponds to TRBD2 (6 bases). The sequenced material came from blood. CDR3 loop: CASSFYAGIGEQYF. For the CDR3, the DNA is TGTGCCAGCAGCTTTTATGCGGGAATCGGCGAGCAGTACTTC.